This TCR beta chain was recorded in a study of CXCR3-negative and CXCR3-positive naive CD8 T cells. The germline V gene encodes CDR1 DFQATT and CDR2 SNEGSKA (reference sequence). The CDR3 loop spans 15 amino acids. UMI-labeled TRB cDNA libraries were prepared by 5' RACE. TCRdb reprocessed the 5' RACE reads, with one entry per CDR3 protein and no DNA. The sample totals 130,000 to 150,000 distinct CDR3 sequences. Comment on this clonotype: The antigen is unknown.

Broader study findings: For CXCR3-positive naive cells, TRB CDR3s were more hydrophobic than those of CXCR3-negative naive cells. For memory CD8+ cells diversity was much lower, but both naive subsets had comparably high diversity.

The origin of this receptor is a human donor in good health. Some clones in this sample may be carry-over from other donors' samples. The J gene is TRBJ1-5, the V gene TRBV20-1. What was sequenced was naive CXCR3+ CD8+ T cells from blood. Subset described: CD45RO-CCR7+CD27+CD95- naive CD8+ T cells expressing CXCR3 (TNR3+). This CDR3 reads CSASTLSVNNQPQHF.